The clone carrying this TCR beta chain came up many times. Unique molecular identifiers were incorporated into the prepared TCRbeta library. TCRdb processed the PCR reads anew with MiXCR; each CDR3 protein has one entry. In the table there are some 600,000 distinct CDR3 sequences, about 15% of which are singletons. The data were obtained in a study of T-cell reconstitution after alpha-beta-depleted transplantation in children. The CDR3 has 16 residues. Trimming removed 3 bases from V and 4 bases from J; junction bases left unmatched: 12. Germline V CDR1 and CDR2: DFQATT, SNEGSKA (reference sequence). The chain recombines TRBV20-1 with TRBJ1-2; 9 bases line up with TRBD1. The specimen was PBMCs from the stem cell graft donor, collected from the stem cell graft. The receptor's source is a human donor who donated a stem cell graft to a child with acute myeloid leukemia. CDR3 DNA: TGCAGTGCTAGTAGGCTCGCGGGACAGGGATTCTATGGCTACACCTTC. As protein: CSASRLAGQGFYGYTF.